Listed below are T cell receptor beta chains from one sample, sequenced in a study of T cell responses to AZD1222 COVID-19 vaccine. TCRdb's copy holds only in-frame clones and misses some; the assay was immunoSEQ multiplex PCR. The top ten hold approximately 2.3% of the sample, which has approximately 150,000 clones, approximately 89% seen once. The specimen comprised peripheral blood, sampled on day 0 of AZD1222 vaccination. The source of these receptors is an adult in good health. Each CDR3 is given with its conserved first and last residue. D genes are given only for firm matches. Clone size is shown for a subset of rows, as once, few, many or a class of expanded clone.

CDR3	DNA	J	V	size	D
CASTGTGNTEAFF	TGTGCCAGCACCGGGACAGGAAACACTGAAGCTTTCTTT	TRBJ1-1	TRBV6-5	once	TRBD1
CASSSGRDFTDTQYF	TGTGCCAGCAGCTCGGGCCGGGACTTCACAGATACGCAGTATTTT	TRBJ2-3	TRBV5-4	-	-
CASSLMGNRAGREKLFF	TGTGCCAGCAGCTTGATGGGTAATAGGGCAGGGCGTGAAAAACTGTTTTTT	TRBJ1-4	TRBV7-9	-	-
CASSQERLTGGRLSSGNTIYF	TGTGCCAGCAGCCAAGAACGGTTGACAGGGGGCCGCCTGTCCTCTGGAAACACCATATATTTT	TRBJ1-3	TRBV4-2	-	TRBD1
CASSPLDRESNQPQHF	TGTGCCAGCAGTCCTCTGGACAGGGAAAGCAATCAGCCCCAGCATTTT	TRBJ1-5	TRBV28	-	TRBD1
CASSYSKWTGWNTEAFF	TGTGCCAGCAGTTACTCTAAATGGACAGGCTGGAACACTGAAGCTTTCTTT	TRBJ1-1	TRBV6-2/TRBV6-3	-	TRBD1
CASSLIGISNQPQHF	TGTGCCAGCAGTTTGATAGGGATTAGCAATCAGCCCCAGCATTTT	TRBJ1-5	TRBV28	-	-
CASSSGQGREETQYF	TGTGCCAGCAGCTCGGGACAGGGGAGGGAAGAGACCCAGTACTTC	TRBJ2-5	TRBV5-8	-	TRBD1
CASRFQGAGSPLHF	TGTGCCAGCAGGTTCCAGGGGGCGGGTTCACCCCTCCACTTT	TRBJ1-6	TRBV5-6	-	TRBD1
CASSSRQGSSGSRTDTQYF	TGTGCCAGTAGTTCGAGACAGGGTTCTAGCGGGAGTCGCACAGATACGCAGTATTTT	TRBJ2-3	TRBV19	-	TRBD2
CASSPLAGSTDTQYF	TGTGCCAGCTCACCGCTAGCGGGGTCCACAGATACGCAGTATTTT	TRBJ2-3	TRBV18	-	TRBD2
CASSAPGTGSNQPQHF	TGTGCCAGCAGTGCCCCCGGGACGGGATCCAATCAGCCCCAGCATTTT	TRBJ1-5	TRBV25-1	-	-
CASSYNSAGMIGELFF	TGTGCCAGCAGTTATAATTCGGCGGGAATGATCGGGGAGCTGTTTTTT	TRBJ2-2	TRBV6-2/TRBV6-3	-	-
CASSLGTTGQYSGNTIYF	TGTGCCAGCAGCTTGGGGACCACGGGACAGTACTCTGGAAACACCATATATTTT	TRBJ1-3	TRBV5-4	-	TRBD1
CASSQQLSGANVLTF	TGTGCCAGCAGCCAACAACTCTCTGGGGCCAACGTCCTGACTTTC	TRBJ2-6	TRBV7-3	-	-
CASKSSSGSRGNEQFF	TGTGCCAGCAAATCTTCTAGCGGGAGTCGCGGCAATGAGCAGTTCTTC	TRBJ2-1	TRBV2	-	TRBD2
CASSHVTGGQPNEKLFF	TGTGCCAGCAGCCACGTAACCGGGGGACAGCCTAATGAAAAACTGTTTTTT	TRBJ1-4	TRBV7-9	-	TRBD1
CASSEGREVDEQFF	TGTGCCAGCAGTGAGGGTAGGGAGGTAGATGAGCAGTTCTTC	TRBJ2-1	TRBV25-1	-	-
CASSLSLLSGNTIYF	TGTGCCAGCAGTTTGTCACTGCTCTCTGGAAACACCATATATTTT	TRBJ1-3	TRBV27	-	-
CAWSGQGPYRSLHF	TGTGCCTGGAGTGGGCAGGGCCCTTATCGGTCCCTCCACTTT	TRBJ1-6	TRBV30	once	-
CASSASLDRGYGYTF	TGTGCCAGCAGCGCTAGCTTGGACAGGGGTTATGGCTACACCTTC	TRBJ1-2	TRBV9	-	TRBD1